The 30 T cell receptor beta chains below come from one sample, sequenced in a study of cytomegalovirus exposure and HLA in healthy donors. The study ran its PCR with 60 Vbeta and 13 Jbeta primers. Repertoires were generated with immunoSEQ multiplex PCR, while TCRdb's copy carries only in-frame clones and drops some. The sample yields 170,000 or so clones, 77% seen once. Sequenced material: PBMCs. These receptors all come from a woman under 40 in good health and CMV-seronegative.

This chain links TRBV6-1 with TRBJ1-1; 9 bases align to TRBD1. Germline V gives CDR1 MNHNS, CDR2 SASEGT. The CDR3 loop spans 15 amino acids. V lost 8 bases to trimming and J lost 0 bases; unmatched junction nucleotides: 7. The CDR3 sequence is CASPDRGVMNTEAFF. CDR3 nucleotides: TGTGCCAGCCCTGACAGGGGGGTCATGAACACTGAAGCTTTCTTT.

The J gene is TRBJ2-7, the V gene TRBV2; 10 nucleotides agree with TRBD2. With V trimmed by 8 bases and J by 5 bases, 0 bases remained unmatched. Germline V gives CDR1 SNHLY, CDR2 FYNNEI. This CDR3 is 11 amino acids long. The CDR3 loop reads CASGLADEQYF. CDR3 DNA sequence: TGTGCCAGCGGACTAGCGGACGAGCAGTACTTC.

The J gene is TRBJ1-4, the V gene TRBV5-1, with D possibly being TRBD1 (5 bases). Trimming shortened V by 4 bases and J by 4 bases, and 14 bases separated the two germline ends. Germline CDR1 SGHRS, CDR2 YFSETQ. The CDR3 spans 15 residues. CDR3: CASSLAGTDNEKLFF. The DNA for the CDR3 is TGCGCCAGCAGCCTTGCCGGGACTGATAATGAAAAACTGTTTTTT.

The chain uses TRBV11-3 and TRBJ2-1; tentative D call: TRBD2 (6 bases). Germline lookup yields CDR1 SGHNT and CDR2 YENEEA. Trimming took off 0 bases at V and 4 bases at J, with 10 bases between the two ends. This CDR3 comprises 15 residues. The DNA of the CDR3 is TGTGCCAGCAGCTTAGATGGGACTCTATACAATGAGCAGTTCTTC. This codes for CASSLDGTLYNEQFF. The full variable domain, with the rest looked up from reference TRBV11-3 and TRBJ2-1, is EAGVVQSPRYKIIEKKQPVAFWCNPISGHNTLYWYLQNLGQGPELLIRYENEEAVDDSQLPKDRFSAERLKGVDSTLKIQPAELGDSAVYLCASSLDGTLYNEQFFGPGTRLTVL.

The genes are TRBV7-9 and TRBJ2-6; unclear D gene. V was trimmed by 2 bases and J by 0 bases, leaving 8 bases between them. Germline CDR1 SEHNR, CDR2 FQNEAQ (reference sequence). The CDR3 is 16 residues long. CDR3 loop: CASSLSRSSGANVLTF. The CDR3 nucleotides are TGTGCCAGCAGCTTAAGCCGGTCCTCTGGGGCCAACGTCCTGACTTTC.

This clone is a singleton in its sample. This chain's CDR3 is CAWSATGGPLHF. CDR3 DNA sequence: TGTGCCTGGAGTGCCACCGGGGGACCCCTCCACTTT. V is TRBV30 and J is TRBJ1-6; a possible D gene is TRBD1 (5 bases). The V end lost 1 base, the J end lost 12 bases, and 10 bases lay between the germline ends. Germline lookup yields CDR1 GTSNPN and CDR2 SVGIG (reference sequence). The CDR3 extends over 12 amino acids.

This sequence joins TRBV14 and TRBJ1-5; TRBD1 is a possible D gene (6 bases). The CDR3 spans 16 residues. CDR1 is SGHDN and CDR2 is FVKESK in the germline V gene. The V end lost 4 bases, the J end lost 5 bases, and 18 bases lay between the germline ends. The CDR3 here is CASSPDRDTGHQPQHF. For the CDR3, the DNA is TGTGCCAGCAGCCCCGACCGGGACACGGGACATCAGCCCCAGCATTTT.

This clone has just a few counts. The gene calls are TRBV6-6 and TRBJ2-7, with 7 bases that match TRBD1. Germline lookup yields CDR1 MNHNY and CDR2 SVGAGI (reference sequence). V was pared by 4 bases and J by 5 bases, with 5 bases of the junction left unmatched. The CDR3 has 13 residues. Written as DNA, the CDR3 is TGTGCCAGCAGTTGGGACAGTCGAGACGAGCAGTACTTC. It specifies CASSWDSRDEQYF.

CDR3: CASSSLGQGSYEQYF. The CDR3 nucleotides are TGCGCCAGCAGCTCACTAGGACAGGGTTCCTACGAGCAGTACTTC. The V call is TRBV5-1, the J call TRBJ2-7; TRBD1 matches at 8 bases. Trimming took 3 bases from V and 1 from J; bases not matched to a gene: 6. The V gene's germline CDR1 is SGHRS and CDR2 YFSETQ. This CDR3 region has 15 residues.

The J gene is TRBJ2-5, the V gene TRBV11-2, with unresolved D. The CDR3 is 15 residues long. Between the trimmed V and J ends, which lost 1 base and 5 bases, there was a span of 14 bases. Germline V lookup: CDR1 SGHAT, CDR2 FQNNGV. This CDR3 reads CASSLAVHPRETQYF. In DNA form, the CDR3 reads TGTGCCAGCAGCTTAGCGGTCCACCCACGGGAGACCCAGTACTTC. The variable domain in full, completed from reference TRBV11-2 and TRBJ2-5, reads EAGVAQSPRYKIIEKRQSVAFWCNPISGHATLYWYQQILGQGPKLLIQFQNNGVVDDSQLPKDRFSAERLKGVDSTLKIQPAKLEDSAVYLCASSLAVHPRETQYFGPGTRLLVL.

The V call is TRBV6-6, the J call TRBJ2-3, with D possibly being TRBD2 (6 bases). CDR3 length: 16 amino acids. Trimming stripped 5 bases from V and 2 bases from J, with 17 bases between. CDR1 MNHNY and CDR2 SVGAGI come from the germline V gene (reference sequence). CDR3 nucleotides: TGTGCCAGCAGTCCCACTAGCTACACCACCACAGATACGCAGTATTTT. The encoded protein is CASSPTSYTTTDTQYF.

The sample holds a few counts of this clone. V is TRBV6-6 and J is TRBJ2-7, with D perhaps matching TRBD1 (6 bases). Germline V gene sequence: CDR1 MNHNY, CDR2 SVGAGI (reference sequence). V gave up 6 bases and J gave up 4 bases, with 10 bases separating them. The CDR3 covers 12 residues. The CDR3 loop is CASRKQGYEQYF. The CDR3 DNA sequence: TGTGCCAGCAGAAAACAGGGTTACGAGCAGTACTTC.

V usage is TRBV18 and J usage is TRBJ2-2; 8 bases are shared with TRBD1. Germline V gene data show CDR1 as KGHSH and CDR2 as LQKENI. The V gene end was trimmed by 3 bases and the J gene end by 6 bases; junction bases not matched to a gene: 9. CDR3 size: 16 residues. The CDR3, as DNA: TGTGCCAGCTCACCGACTAGTTCGACAGGGGCCGGGGAGCTGTTTTTT. Translated: CASSPTSSTGAGELFF. Full variable domain (remainder filled in from reference TRBV18 and TRBJ2-2): NAGVMQNPRHLVRRRGQEARLRCSPMKGHSHVYWYRQLPEEGLKFMVYLQKENIIDESGMPKERFSAEFPKEGPSILRIQQVVRGDSAAYFCASSPTSSTGAGELFFGEGSRLTVL.

The chain carries TRBV18 and TRBJ2-7; D might be TRBD2 (6 bases). CDR1 is KGHSH and CDR2 is LQKENI in the germline V gene. This CDR3 is built from 14 residues. The germline V and J ends were trimmed by 3 bases and 1 base, with 10 bases remaining between them. The CDR3 protein is CASSPGLLSYEQYF. The DNA for the CDR3 is TGTGCCAGCTCACCGGGACTCCTGTCCTACGAGCAGTACTTC.

The V gene is TRBV5-1, the J gene TRBJ1-2; 8 nucleotides agree with TRBD1. After removal of 3 bases from V and 1 base from J, the junction contained 5 bases not matched to a gene. Germline lookup yields CDR1 SGHRS and CDR2 YFSETQ. The CDR3 runs to 15 residues. CDR3 residues: CASSSSTGDNYGYTF. DNA for the CDR3: TGCGCCAGCAGCTCATCGACAGGGGATAACTATGGCTACACCTTC.

The chain combines TRBV27 with TRBJ1-5, with D possibly matching TRBD1 (5 bases). The V and J ends lost 3 bases and 7 bases respectively, with 13 bases between them. CDR1 is MNHEY and CDR2 is SMNVEV in the germline V gene (reference sequence). This CDR3 contains 14 residues. The CDR3 protein is CASSLVQGEQPQHF. The DNA for the CDR3 is TGTGCCAGCAGTTTGGTGCAGGGTGAGCAGCCCCAGCATTTT.

CDR3 in DNA: TGTGCCAGCTCTGTAGGGGCCAACTACGAGCAGTACTTC. Translated: CASSVGANYEQYF. V is TRBV18 and J is TRBJ2-7, with D possibly TRBD1 on 5 matching bases. The V end was cut by 6 bases, the J end by 3 bases, with 12 bases between. Germline V CDR1 and CDR2: KGHSH, LQKENI. The CDR3 runs 13 residues.

The chain recombines TRBV19 with TRBJ1-6; 7 nucleotides line up with TRBD1. V lost 1 base and J lost 10; bases outside the gene matches: 7. Germline V gene lookup returns CDR1 LNHDA and CDR2 SQIVND (reference sequence). The CDR3 is 15 residues long. The CDR3 protein is CASSIGGTAASPLHF. The CDR3 coding sequence is TGTGCCAGTAGTATAGGAGGGACAGCTGCATCACCCCTCCACTTT. Variable domain in full (rest from reference TRBV19 and TRBJ1-6): DGGITQSPKYLFRKEGQNVTLSCEQNLNHDAMYWYRQDPGQGLRLIYYSQIVNDFQKGDIAEGYSVSREKKESFPLTVTSAQKNPTAFYLCASSIGGTAASPLHFGNGTRLTVT.

As to this clone: This sample includes further DNA sequences coding for the same CDR3. CDR3 sequence (DNA): TGCGCCAGCAGCTTTGACAGGGCGAACTATGGCTACACCTTC. Its translation: CASSFDRANYGYTF. The rearrangement uses TRBV5-1 and TRBJ1-2, with 7 bases that match TRBD1. The germline V gene encodes CDR1 SGHRS and CDR2 YFSETQ. V lost 2 bases and J lost 2; bases outside the gene matches: 3. The CDR3 runs 14 residues. Drawing the rest from reference TRBV5-1 and TRBJ1-2, the complete variable domain is KAGVTQTPRYLIKTRGQQVTLSCSPISGHRSVSWYQQTPGQGLQFLFEYFSETQRNKGNFPGRFSGRQFSNSRSEMNVSTLELGDSALYLCASSFDRANYGYTFGSGTRLTVV.

V is TRBV2 and J is TRBJ2-6; 7 bases map to TRBD1. V lost 8 bases and J lost 0; bases outside the gene matches: 4. CDR1 and CDR2 from the germline V gene are SNHLY and FYNNEI. The CDR3 covers 15 residues. In DNA, the CDR3 is TGTGCCAGCGTGGGACAGACCTCTGGGGCCAACGTCCTGACTTTC. Translating it yields CASVGQTSGANVLTF.

This chain uses TRBV10-3 with TRBJ1-5; maybe TRBD1 (6 bases). V was shortened by 10 bases and J by 4 bases, with 20 bases between the two germline ends. CDR3 size: 15 residues. CDR1 and CDR2 (germline): ENHRY, SYGVKD. The CDR3, as DNA: TGTGCCACCGCCGGGGGGCGTGAGGGAAATCAGCCCCAGCATTTT. This translates into CATAGGREGNQPQHF.

The J gene is TRBJ2-3, the V gene TRBV2; 7 nucleotides agree with TRBD2. Per the germline V gene, CDR1 is SNHLY and CDR2 is FYNNEI. The CDR3 spans 15 residues. The V segment lost 7 bases and the J segment 6 bases; nucleotides outside the gene matches: 13. The CDR3 loop reads CASNNLGGGLDTQYF. For the CDR3, the DNA is TGTGCCAGCAACAACCTAGGCGGGGGTTTGGATACGCAGTATTTT.

J is TRBJ2-3 and V is TRBV2; D perhaps matches TRBD1 (6 bases). V was pared by 8 bases and J by 1 base, with 16 bases between. This CDR3 has 15 amino acids. The germline CDR1 and CDR2 sequences are SNHLY and FYNNEI. This chain's CDR3 is CASAVGATRTDTQYF. CDR3 nucleotides: TGTGCCAGCGCGGTGGGGGCTACACGCACAGATACGCAGTATTTT.

The chain recombines TRBV27 with TRBJ2-5, with 7 bases that match TRBD2. This CDR3 comprises 19 residues. V was clipped by 2 bases and J by 5 bases; unmatched bases: 20. In germline, CDR1 is MNHEY, CDR2 SMNVEV (reference sequence). The CDR3 DNA sequence: TGTGCCAGCAGTTTAAGGAAGGGTTGGCGGGGGACTTTTGGGGAGACCCAGTACTTC. Translating gives CASSLRKGWRGTFGETQYF.

Only a few counts were recorded for this clone. This rearrangement joins TRBV9 to TRBJ1-2, with 9 bases matching TRBD1. The CDR3 is made up of 15 amino acids. Germline CDR1 SGDLS, CDR2 YYNGEE. Unmatched junction bases numbered 9, after V lost 4 bases and J lost 5 bases. The CDR3 here is CASSPWGQGIYGYTF. In DNA, the CDR3 is TGTGCCAGCAGCCCCTGGGGACAGGGAATATATGGCTACACCTTC.

The J gene is TRBJ2-7, the V gene TRBV5-6; 9 bases align to TRBD2. The CDR3 totals 16 residues. The junction had 10 bases not matched to a gene; V was cut back by 2 bases and J by 4 bases. The germline V gene encodes CDR1 SGHDT and CDR2 YYEEEE. The CDR3 bases are TGTGCCAGCAGCTTTTCTCTTCGGGGACTAGCTTACGAGCAGTACTTC. This gives the protein CASSFSLRGLAYEQYF.

The genes are TRBV6-5 and TRBJ2-7; tentative D call: TRBD2 (5 bases). The V gene lost 0 bases and the J gene lost 6 bases, with 9 bases spanning the gap. The CDR3 has 13 residues. Germline assignment: CDR1 MNHEY and CDR2 SVGAGI. CDR3: CASSYSRGFEQYF. The CDR3, as DNA: TGTGCCAGCAGTTACTCGAGAGGGTTCGAGCAGTACTTC.

The chain carries TRBV28 and TRBJ1-4, with 10 bases that match TRBD1. This CDR3 contains 14 residues. The junction had 1 base not matched to a gene; V was cut back by 2 bases and J by 7 bases. Germline-derived CDR1 and CDR2 are MDHEN and SYDVKM. CDR3 sequence reads: CASSLGQGVEKLFF. CDR3 in DNA: TGTGCCAGCAGTTTAGGACAGGGGGTTGAAAAACTGTTTTTT.

CDR3 amino acids: CASSLEPQNFYEQYF. In DNA form, the CDR3 reads TGCGCCAGCAGCTTGGAACCACAGAATTTCTACGAGCAGTACTTC. This chain uses TRBV5-1 with TRBJ2-7; D call uncertain. Germline V gene sequence: CDR1 SGHRS, CDR2 YFSETQ. The CDR3 is made up of 15 amino acids. Trimming removed 0 bases from V and 3 bases from J, with 13 bases in between.

A word on this clone: No conserved phenylalanine or tryptophan is present at the end of the CDR3, so a read error is the likely explanation. Because the CDR3's place on the DNA is in doubt, the DNA is left out and the CDR3 is given as listed by TCRdb. The chain carries TRBV5-5 and TRBJ1-2; the table calls TRBD1, which could not be checked here. Germline V gene sequence: CDR1 SGHKS, CDR2 YYEKEE (reference sequence). The CDR3 spans 13 amino acids, including both terminal residues. The CDR3 sequence is CASSLVSAGAHVS.